This T cell receptor (beta chain) was captured by sequencing in a study of blood T cell repertoires in COVID-19. Looked up from germline, CDR1 is KGHDR and CDR2 is SFDVKD. After removal of 4 bases from V and 8 bases from J, the junction contained 4 bases not matched to a gene. The CDR3 loop spans 13 amino acids. TCRdb's copy holds only in-frame clones and misses some; the assay was immunoSEQ multiplex PCR. The data show around 99,000 clones, with 70% to 90% seen just once and roughly 18% held by the top ten. The TCR originated in a woman aged 55-70 years with acute or convalescent COVID-19. Sequencing used peripheral blood. The chain has TRBV24-1 and TRBJ2-1, with 7 bases fitting TRBD1. The CDR3 is CATSDPDRDEQFF. CDR3 DNA sequence: TGTGCCACCAGTGACCCTGACAGGGATGAGCAGTTCTTC.